The sequence of this T cell receptor (beta chain) was determined in a study of blood T cell repertoires in COVID-19. Study summary: Sample material is recorded as cDNA or gDNA derived from T cells, B-cell-depleted T cells, or PBMCs.

This CDR3 has 11 amino acids. The V end lost 5 bases, the J end lost 9 bases, and 10 bases lay between the germline ends. Germline-derived CDR1 and CDR2 are SGHAT and FQNNGV. In the source study's methods: Estimation of nucleated cell counts was performed using reference gene primer amplification. Profiled with immunoSEQ multiplex PCR; TCRdb holds only in-frame clones, not every one. That table is the source of V, J and clone size, and D and trimming were worked out from the DNA. The table shows over 150,000 clones, with 70% to 90% occurring only once. Seattle participants joined during active infection and were tracked over time.

This TCR derives from a man aged 45-65 years with COVID-19, enrolled during active disease. This sequence joins TRBV11-2 and TRBJ2-5; no firm D call. Sequencing input: peripheral blood. CDR3 residues: CASSTIGSQYF. The CDR3 DNA is TGTGCCAGCAGCACCATCGGGTCCCAGTACTTC.